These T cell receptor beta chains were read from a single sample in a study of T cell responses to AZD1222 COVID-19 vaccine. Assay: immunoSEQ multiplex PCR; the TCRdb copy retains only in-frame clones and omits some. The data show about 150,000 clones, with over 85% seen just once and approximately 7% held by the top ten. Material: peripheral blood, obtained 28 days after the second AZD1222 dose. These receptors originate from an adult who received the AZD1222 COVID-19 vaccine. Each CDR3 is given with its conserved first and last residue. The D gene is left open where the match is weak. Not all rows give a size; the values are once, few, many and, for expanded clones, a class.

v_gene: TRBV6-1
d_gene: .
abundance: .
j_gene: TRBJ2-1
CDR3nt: TGTGCCAGCAGTGAAGCGCGAATTGGGAATGAGCAGTTCTTC
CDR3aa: CASSEARIGNEQFF

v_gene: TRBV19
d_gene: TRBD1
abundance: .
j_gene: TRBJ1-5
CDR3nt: TGTGCCAGTAGTAAGGACAGGTACAATCAGCCCCAGCATTTT
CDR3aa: CASSKDRYNQPQHF

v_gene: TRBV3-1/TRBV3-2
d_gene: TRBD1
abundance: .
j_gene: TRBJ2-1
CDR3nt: TGTGCCAGCAGCCGATTGGGAACAGGGGATATTCATGAGCAGTTCTTC
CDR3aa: CASSRLGTGDIHEQFF

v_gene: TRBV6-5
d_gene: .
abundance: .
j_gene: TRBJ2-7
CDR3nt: TGTGCCAGCAGTTCCGGCGAGGCACGTTCTTACGAGCAGTACTTC
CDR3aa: CASSSGEARSYEQYF

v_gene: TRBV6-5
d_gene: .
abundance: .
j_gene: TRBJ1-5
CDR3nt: TGTGCCAGCAGTTACGGGGAAGGTCAGCCCCAGCATTTT
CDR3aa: CASSYGEGQPQHF

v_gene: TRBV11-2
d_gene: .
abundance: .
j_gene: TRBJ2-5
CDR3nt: TGTGCCAGCAGCGCGACTTCTCAAGAGACCCAGTACTTC
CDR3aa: CASSATSQETQYF

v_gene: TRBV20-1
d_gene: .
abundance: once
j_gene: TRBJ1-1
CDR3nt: TGCAGTGCTAGACACTTTGAAGCTTTCTTT
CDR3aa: CSARHFEAFF

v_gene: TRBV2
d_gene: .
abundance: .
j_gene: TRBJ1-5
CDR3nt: TGTGCCAGCAGTGACTCATTGGGCGGGGTGACAGCTTATAGCAATCAGCCCCAGCATTTT
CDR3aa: CASSDSLGGVTAYSNQPQHF

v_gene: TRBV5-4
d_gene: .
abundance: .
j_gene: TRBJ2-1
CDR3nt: TGTGCCAGCAGCTTGGAGAGGACGACCGACAATGAGCAGTTCTTC
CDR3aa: CASSLERTTDNEQFF

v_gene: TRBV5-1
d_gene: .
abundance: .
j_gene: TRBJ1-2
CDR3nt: TGCGCCAGCAGCTTGGGAGGCCTTCGCTATGGCTACACCTTC
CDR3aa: CASSLGGLRYGYTF

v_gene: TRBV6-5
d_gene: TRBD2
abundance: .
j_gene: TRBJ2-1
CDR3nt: TGTGCCAGCAGTTACGCGGGGGGCGCGTTGAGTGAGCAGTTCTTC
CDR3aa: CASSYAGGALSEQFF

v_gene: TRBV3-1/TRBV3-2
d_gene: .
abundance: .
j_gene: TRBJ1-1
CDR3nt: TGTGCCAGCAGCCAAGGGCCCACTGAAGCTTTCTTT
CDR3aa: CASSQGPTEAFF

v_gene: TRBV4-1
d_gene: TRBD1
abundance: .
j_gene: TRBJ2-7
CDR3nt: TGCGCCAGCAGCCAAGATCCGGGACAGATCTACGAGCAGTACTTC
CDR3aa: CASSQDPGQIYEQYF

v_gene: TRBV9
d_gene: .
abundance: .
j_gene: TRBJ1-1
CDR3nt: TGTGCCAGCAGCGTAGTCCCGGGCTTAGACACTGAAGCTTTCTTT
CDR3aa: CASSVVPGLDTEAFF

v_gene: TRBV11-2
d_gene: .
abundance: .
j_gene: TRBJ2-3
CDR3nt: TGTGCCAGCAGCCTCCTGGGGGCGGGAAGCACAGATACGCAGTATTTT
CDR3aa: CASSLLGAGSTDTQYF

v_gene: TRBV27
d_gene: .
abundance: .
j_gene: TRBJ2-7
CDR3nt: TGTGCCAGCAGCTGGGCAGCGGGCACCTACGAGCAGTACTTC
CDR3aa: CASSWAAGTYEQYF

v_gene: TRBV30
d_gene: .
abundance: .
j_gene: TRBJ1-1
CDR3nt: TGTGCCTCGGATTCAGCTTTCTTT
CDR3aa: CASDSAFF

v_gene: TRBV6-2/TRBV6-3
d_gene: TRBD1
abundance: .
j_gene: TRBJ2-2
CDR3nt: TGTGCCAGCAGTTATGGGGACAGGGGCACCGGGGAGCTGTTTTTT
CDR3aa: CASSYGDRGTGELFF

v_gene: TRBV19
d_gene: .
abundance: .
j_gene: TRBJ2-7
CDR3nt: TGTGCCAGTAGTATAGACACCTCCTACGAGCAGTACTTC
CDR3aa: CASSIDTSYEQYF

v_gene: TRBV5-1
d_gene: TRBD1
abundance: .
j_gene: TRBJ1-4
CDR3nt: TGCGCCAGCAGCTTGAACAGGGGTGGTGAAAAACTGTTTTTT
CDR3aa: CASSLNRGGEKLFF

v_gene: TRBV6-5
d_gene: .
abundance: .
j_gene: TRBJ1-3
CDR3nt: TGTGCCAGCGTTACTGGAAACACCATATATTTT
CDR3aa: CASVTGNTIYF

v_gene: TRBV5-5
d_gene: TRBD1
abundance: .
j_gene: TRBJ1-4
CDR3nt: TGTGCCAGCAGCACGGGACAGGGGGTTGTCGAAAAACTGTTTTTT
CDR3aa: CASSTGQGVVEKLFF

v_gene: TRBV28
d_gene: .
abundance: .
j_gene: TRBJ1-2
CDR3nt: TGTGCCAGCAGTTCATACGGACGGGGGGAGAGCTACACCTTC
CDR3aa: CASSSYGRGESYTF

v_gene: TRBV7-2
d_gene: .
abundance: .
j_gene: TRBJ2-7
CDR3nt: TGTGCCAGCAGCTGGGGGGACGGAGCCTACGAGCAGTACTTC
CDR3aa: CASSWGDGAYEQYF

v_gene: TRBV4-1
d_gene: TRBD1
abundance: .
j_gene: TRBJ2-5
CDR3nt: TGCGCCAGCAGCCAAGACCCCACAGGGGATTTCGAGACCCAGTACTTC
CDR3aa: CASSQDPTGDFETQYF

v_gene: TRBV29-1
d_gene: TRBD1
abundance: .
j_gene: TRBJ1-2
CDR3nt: TGCAGCGTTGAAGACAGGGGGACCTATGGCTACACCTTC
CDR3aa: CSVEDRGTYGYTF

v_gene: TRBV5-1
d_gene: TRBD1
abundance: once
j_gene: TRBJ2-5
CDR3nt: TGCGCCAGCAGCGTAGGGACAGCACAAGAGACCCAGTACTTC
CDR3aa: CASSVGTAQETQYF

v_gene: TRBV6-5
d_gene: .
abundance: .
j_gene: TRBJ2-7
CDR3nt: TGTGCCAGCAGGGGGACGGCCAGCTACGAGCAGTACTTC
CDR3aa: CASRGTASYEQYF

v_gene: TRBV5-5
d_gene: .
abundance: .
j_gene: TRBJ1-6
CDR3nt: TGTGCCAGCAGCTTAAGAGTTGAGAATAATTCACCCCTCCACTTT
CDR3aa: CASSLRVENNSPLHF

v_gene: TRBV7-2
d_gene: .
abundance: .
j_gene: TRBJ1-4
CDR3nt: TGTGCCAGCAGCTTAGACCCCACAGGCGAAAAACTGTTTTTT
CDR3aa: CASSLDPTGEKLFF

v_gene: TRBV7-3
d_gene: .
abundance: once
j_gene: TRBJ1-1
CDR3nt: TGTGCCAGCAGCCCGGGGCGGGCAGAAAATGAAGCTTTCTTT
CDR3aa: CASSPGRAENEAFF

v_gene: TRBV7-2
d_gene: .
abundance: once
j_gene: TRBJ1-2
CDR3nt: TGTGCCAGCAGCTTATACAGCTATGGCTACACCTTC
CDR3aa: CASSLYSYGYTF

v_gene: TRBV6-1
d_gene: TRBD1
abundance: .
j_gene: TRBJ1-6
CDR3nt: TGTGCCAGCAGTGAATTTGGGGACAGTTATAATTCACCCCTCCACTTT
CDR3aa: CASSEFGDSYNSPLHF

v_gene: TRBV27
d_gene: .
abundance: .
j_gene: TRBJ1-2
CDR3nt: TGTGCCAGCAGCCCACACGCGAACTATGGCTACACCTTC
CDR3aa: CASSPHANYGYTF

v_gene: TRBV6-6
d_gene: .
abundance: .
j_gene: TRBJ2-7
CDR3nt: TGTGCCAGCAGTTACCCACCCGAGTCCCGGAAGCAGTACTTC
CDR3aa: CASSYPPESRKQYF

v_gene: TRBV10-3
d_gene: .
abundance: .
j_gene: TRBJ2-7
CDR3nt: TGTGCCATCAGTGGACAGAGCTACGAGCAGTACTTC
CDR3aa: CAISGQSYEQYF

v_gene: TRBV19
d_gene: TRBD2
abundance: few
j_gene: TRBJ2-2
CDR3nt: TGTGCCAGTAGTACGGGACTAGCGGAGATTGCCACCGGGGAGCTGTTTTTT
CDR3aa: CASSTGLAEIATGELFF

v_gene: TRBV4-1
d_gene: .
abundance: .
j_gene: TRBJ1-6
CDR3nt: TGCGCCAGCAGCCAATATATGGGGGAAAATTCACCCCTCCACTTT
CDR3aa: CASSQYMGENSPLHF

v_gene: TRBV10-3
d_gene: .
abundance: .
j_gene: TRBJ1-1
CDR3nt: TGTGCCATCACCAAAGACAGTGGGCAGGGCGGGAACACTGAAGCTTTCTTT
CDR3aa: CAITKDSGQGGNTEAFF

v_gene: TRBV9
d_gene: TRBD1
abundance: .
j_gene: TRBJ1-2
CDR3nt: TGTGCCAGCAGCGTAGGCGGCCGAGGGACAGGCTATGGCTACACCTTC
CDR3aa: CASSVGGRGTGYGYTF

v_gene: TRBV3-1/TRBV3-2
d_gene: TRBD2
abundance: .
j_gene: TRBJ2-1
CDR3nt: TGTGCCAGCAGCCAAGTGGGACTAGGGTACAATGAGCAGTTCTTC
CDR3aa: CASSQVGLGYNEQFF

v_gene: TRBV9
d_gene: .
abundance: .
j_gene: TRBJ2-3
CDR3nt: TGTGCCAGCAGCGTTGGGCAGGGGCGACTCACAGATACGCAGTATTTT
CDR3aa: CASSVGQGRLTDTQYF

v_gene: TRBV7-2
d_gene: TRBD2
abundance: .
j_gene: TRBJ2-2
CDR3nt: TGTGCCAGCAGCCCCAGGGAGGGGAGGAACGGGGAGCTGTTTTTT
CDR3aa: CASSPREGRNGELFF

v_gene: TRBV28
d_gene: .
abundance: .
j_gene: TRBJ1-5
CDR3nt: TGTGCCAGCAGTTCCATAGACCGTAACGGGCCCCAGCATTTT
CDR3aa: CASSSIDRNGPQHF

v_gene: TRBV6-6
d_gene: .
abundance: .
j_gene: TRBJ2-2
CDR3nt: TGTGCCAGCAGAAACCTCGGGGGCGGGGAGCTGTTTTTT
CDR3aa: CASRNLGGGELFF

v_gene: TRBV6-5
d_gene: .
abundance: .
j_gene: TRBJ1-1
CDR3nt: TGTGCCAGCAGTTACGGCGGGGTCTGGGACACTGAAGCTTTCTTT
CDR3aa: CASSYGGVWDTEAFF

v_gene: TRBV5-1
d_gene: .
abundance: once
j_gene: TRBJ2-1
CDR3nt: TGCGCCAGCAGCTTGGGAGGGTACGAGCAGTTCTTC
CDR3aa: CASSLGGYEQFF

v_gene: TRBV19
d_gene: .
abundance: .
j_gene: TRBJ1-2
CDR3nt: TGTGCCAGTAGTATTAACTGGCGGGCTGACGGCTACACCTTC
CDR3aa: CASSINWRADGYTF

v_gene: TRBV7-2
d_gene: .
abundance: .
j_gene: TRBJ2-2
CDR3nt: TGTGCCAGCAGCCTTGTCACGAACACCGGGGAGCTGTTTTTT
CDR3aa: CASSLVTNTGELFF

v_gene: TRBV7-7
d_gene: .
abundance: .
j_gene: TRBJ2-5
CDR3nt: TGTGCTAGCAGCTTAGGGCTTAAAGAGACCCAGTACTTC
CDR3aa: CASSLGLKETQYF

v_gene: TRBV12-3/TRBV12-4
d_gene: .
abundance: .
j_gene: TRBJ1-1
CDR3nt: TGTGCCAGCAGTTCTACAAAGTTAGAAGCTTTCTTT
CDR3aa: CASSSTKLEAFF

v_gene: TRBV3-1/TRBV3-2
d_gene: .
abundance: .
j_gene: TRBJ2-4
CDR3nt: TGTGCCAGCAGCCAAGTAGGGGGGGACATTCAGTACTTC
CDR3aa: CASSQVGGDIQYF

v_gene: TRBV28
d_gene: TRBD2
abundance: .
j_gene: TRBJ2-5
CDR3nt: TGTGCCAGCACCTCTAGGGCGGGGGAGGGTCAAGAGACCCAGTACTTC
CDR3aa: CASTSRAGEGQETQYF

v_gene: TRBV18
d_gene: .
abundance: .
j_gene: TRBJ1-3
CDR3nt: TGTGCCAGCTCACCACGGTCCTCTGGAAACACCATATATTTT
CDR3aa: CASSPRSSGNTIYF

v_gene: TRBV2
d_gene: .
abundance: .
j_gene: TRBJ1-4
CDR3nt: TGTGCCAGCAGGGTAGGGGGACTGAATGAAAAACTGTTTTTT
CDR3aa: CASRVGGLNEKLFF

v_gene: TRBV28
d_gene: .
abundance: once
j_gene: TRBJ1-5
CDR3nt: TGTGCCAGCAGGGGGAATAGCAATCAGCCCCAGCATTTT
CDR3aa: CASRGNSNQPQHF

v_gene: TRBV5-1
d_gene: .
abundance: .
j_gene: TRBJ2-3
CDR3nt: TGCGCCAGCAGCTCCCTGACAGATACGCAGTATTTT
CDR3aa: CASSSLTDTQYF

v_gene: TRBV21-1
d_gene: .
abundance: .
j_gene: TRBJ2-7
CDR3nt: TGTGCCAGCAGCAATAGACGGCGGCACTACGAGCAGTACTTC
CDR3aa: CASSNRRRHYEQYF

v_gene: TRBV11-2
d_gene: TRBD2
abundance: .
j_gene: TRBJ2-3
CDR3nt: TGTGCCAGCAGCCGCATGACTAGCGGGGGGGCGAGTACGCAGTATTTT
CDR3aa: CASSRMTSGGASTQYF

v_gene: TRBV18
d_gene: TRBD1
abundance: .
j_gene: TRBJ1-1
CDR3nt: TGTGCCAGCTCACTTAGAACCGGGACAGGGGGGGCCACTGAAGCTTTCTTT
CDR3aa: CASSLRTGTGGATEAFF